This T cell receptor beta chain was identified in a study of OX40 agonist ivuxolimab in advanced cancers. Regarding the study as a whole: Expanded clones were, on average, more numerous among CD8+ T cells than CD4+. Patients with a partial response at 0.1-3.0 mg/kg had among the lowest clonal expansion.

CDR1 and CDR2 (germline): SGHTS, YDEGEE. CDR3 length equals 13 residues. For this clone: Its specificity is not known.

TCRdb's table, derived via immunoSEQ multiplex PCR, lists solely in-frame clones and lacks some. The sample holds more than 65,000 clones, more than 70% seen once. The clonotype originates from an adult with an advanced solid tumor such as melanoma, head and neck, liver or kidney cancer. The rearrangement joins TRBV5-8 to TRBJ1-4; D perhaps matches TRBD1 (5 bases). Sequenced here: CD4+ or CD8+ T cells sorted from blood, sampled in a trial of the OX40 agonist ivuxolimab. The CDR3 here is CASQAVRGEKLFF. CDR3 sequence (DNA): TGTGCATCCCAGGCTGTGAGGGGTGAAAAACTGTTTTTT. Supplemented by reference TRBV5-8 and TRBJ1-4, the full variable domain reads EAGVTQSPTHLIKTRGQQATLRCSPISGHTSVYWYQQALGLGLQFLLWYDEGEERNRGNFPPRFSGRQFPNYSSELNVNALELEDSALYLCASQAVRGEKLFFGSGTQLSVL.